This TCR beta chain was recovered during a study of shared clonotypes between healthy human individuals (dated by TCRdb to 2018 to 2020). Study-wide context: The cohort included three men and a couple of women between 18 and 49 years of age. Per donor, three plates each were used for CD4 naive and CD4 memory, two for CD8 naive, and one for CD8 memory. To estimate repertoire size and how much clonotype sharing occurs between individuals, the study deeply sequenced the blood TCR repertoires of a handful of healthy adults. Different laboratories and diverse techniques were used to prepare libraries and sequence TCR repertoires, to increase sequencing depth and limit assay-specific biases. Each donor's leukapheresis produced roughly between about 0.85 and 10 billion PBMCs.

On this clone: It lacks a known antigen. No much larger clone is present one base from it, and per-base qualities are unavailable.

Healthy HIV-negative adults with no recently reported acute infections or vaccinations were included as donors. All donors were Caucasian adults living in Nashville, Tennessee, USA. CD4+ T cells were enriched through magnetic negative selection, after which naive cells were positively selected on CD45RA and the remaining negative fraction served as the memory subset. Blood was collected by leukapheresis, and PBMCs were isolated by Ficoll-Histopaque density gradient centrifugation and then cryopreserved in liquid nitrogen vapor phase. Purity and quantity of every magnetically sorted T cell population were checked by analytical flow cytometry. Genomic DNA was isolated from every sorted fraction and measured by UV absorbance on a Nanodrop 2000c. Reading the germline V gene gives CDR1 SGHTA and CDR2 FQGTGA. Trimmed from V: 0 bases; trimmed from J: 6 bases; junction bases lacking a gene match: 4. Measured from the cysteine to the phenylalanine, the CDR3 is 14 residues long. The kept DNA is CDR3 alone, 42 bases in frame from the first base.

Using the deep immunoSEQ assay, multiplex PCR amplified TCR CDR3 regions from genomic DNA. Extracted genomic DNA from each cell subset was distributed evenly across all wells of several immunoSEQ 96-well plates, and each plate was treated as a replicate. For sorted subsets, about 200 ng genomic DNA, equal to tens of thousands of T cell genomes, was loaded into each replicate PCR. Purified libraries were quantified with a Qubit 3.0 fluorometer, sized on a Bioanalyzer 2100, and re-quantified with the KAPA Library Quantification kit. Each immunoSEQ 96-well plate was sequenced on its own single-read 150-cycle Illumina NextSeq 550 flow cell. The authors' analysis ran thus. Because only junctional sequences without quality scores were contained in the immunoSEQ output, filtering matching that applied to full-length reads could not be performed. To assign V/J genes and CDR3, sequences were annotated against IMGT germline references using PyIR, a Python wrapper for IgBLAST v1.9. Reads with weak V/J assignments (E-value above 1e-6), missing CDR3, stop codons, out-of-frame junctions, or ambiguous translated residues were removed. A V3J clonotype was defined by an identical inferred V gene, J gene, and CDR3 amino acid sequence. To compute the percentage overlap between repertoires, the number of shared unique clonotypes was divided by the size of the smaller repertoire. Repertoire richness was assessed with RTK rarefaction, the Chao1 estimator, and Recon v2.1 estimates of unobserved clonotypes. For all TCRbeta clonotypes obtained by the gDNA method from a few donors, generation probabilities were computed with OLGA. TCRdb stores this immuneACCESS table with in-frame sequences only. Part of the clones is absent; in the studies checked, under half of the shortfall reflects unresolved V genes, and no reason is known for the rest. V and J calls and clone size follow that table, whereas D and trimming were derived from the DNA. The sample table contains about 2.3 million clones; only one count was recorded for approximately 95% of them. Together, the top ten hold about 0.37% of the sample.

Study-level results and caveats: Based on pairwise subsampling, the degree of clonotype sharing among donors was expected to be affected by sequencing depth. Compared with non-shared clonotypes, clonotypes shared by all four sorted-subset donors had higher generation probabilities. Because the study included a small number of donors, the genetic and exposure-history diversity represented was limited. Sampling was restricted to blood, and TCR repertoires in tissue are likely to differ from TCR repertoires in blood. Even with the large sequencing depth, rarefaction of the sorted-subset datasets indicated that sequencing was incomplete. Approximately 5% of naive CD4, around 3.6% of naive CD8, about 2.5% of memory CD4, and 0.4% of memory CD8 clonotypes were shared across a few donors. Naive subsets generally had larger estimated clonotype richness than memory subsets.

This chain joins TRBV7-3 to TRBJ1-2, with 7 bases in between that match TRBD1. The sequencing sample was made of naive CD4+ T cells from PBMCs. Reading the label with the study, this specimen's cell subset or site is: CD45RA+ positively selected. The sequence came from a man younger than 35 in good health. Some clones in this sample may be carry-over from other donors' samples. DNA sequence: TGTGCCAGCAGCTTAACAGGGGGCGCGGATGGCTACACCTTC. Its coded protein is CASSLTGGADGYTF.